This T cell receptor beta chain appears in the sequencing data of a study of preoperative IRX-2 immunotherapy in early breast cancer. Documented treatment: preoperative locoregional IRX-2 cytokine immunotherapy. Samples came from a phase Ib trial of preoperative locoregional IRX-2 cytokine immunotherapy. The repertoire was sequenced with immunoSEQ multiplex PCR; TCRdb's copy has only in-frame clones and lacks some. The sample records about 24,000 clones, around nine tenths being singletons. The V gene lost 1 base and the J gene lost 7 bases, with 17 bases spanning the gap. The CDR3 runs to 16 residues. CDR1 is MGHRA, CDR2 YSYEKL, per germline.

This clonotype was sampled from a human donor with breast cancer. This chain uses TRBV4-1 with TRBJ1-5; D is possibly TRBD1 (5 bases). The sequencing here drew on tumor tissue, taken after IRX-2 immunotherapy. This CDR3 reads CASSQAFMAYRQPQHF. The DNA of the CDR3 is TGCGCCAGCAGCCAAGCCTTCATGGCTTACAGGCAGCCCCAGCATTTT.